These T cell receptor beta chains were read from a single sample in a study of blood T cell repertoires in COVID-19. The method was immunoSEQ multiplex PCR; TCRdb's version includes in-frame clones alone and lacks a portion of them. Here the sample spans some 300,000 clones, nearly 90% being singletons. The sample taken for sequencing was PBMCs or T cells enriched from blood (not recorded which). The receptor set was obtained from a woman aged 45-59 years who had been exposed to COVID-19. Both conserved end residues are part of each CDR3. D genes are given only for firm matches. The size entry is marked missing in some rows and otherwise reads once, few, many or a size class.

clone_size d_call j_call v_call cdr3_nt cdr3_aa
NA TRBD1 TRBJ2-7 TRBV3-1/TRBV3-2 TGTGCCAGCAGCACAGGGGCCTACGAGCAGTACTTC CASSTGAYEQYF
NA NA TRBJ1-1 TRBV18 TGTGCCAGCTCGCGCGACAGCCCGAACACTGAAGCTTTCTTT CASSRDSPNTEAFF
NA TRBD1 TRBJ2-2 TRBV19 TGTGCCAGTAGTACCAGGGGGTCCGCGAACACCGGGGAGCTGTTTTTT CASSTRGSANTGELFF
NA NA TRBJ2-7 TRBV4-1 TGCGCCAGCAGCCGGCAAGGGGCCTACGAGCAGTACTTC CASSRQGAYEQYF
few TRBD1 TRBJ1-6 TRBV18 TGTGCCAGCTCACCGCAGACAGGGGGTAATTCACCCCTCCACTTT CASSPQTGGNSPLHF
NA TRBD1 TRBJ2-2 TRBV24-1 TGTGCCACCAGTGATCTGGACAGGGGCCATAACACCGGGGAGCTGTTTTTT CATSDLDRGHNTGELFF
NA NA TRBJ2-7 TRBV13 TGTGCCAGCAGCTTAGGCCGTCCGGGTTCCTACGAGCAGTACTTC CASSLGRPGSYEQYF
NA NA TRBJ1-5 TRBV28 TGTGCCAGCAGCTTAAGCTGGCAGGTAGGTCAGCCCCAGCATTTT CASSLSWQVGQPQHF
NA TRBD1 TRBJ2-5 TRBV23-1 TGCGCCAGCAGTCTACGAGGCGGGACAGGGGTGATGACCCAGTACTTC CASSLRGGTGVMTQYF
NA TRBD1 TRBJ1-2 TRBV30 TGTGCCTGGAGTGGGGAACAGGGGGCGCGCGGCTACACCTTC CAWSGEQGARGYTF
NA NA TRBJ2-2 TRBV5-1 TGCGCCAGCGGGGGGGCCTACGGCGGGGAGCTGTTTTTT CASGGAYGGELFF
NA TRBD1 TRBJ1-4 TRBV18 TGTGCCAGCTCACCCGGGACAGCAACGGGAAAACTGTTTTTT CASSPGTATGKLFF
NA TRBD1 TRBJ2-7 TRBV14 TGTGCCAGCAGCCAAGGCCCCAGGGGGCTCTACGAGCAGTACTTC CASSQGPRGLYEQYF
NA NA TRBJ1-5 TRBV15 TGTGCCACCAGCAGAGTGGTCGGGGGCAATCAGCCCCAGCATTTT CATSRVVGGNQPQHF
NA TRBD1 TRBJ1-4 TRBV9 TGTGCCAGCAGCGAGACAGGGGCAGTTAATGAAAAACTGTTTTTT CASSETGAVNEKLFF
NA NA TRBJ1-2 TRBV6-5 TGTGCCAGCAGGCCGGGTGGCTTAGAAGGCTACACCTTC CASRPGGLEGYTF
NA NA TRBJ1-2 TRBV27 TGTGCCAGCAGTCCAGGGGTTGGGGGCTACACCTTC CASSPGVGGYTF
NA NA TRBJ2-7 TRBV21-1 TGTGCCAGCAGGATAAGGGGACAGGGGGGCTACGAGCAGTACTTC CASRIRGQGGYEQYF
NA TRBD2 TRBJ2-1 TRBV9 TGTGCCAGCAGCGCTTTTGGGGGAGGGATCTACAATGAGCAGTTCTTC CASSAFGGGIYNEQFF
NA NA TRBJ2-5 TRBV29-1 TGCAGCGTTGAAATGGCCGCCTCAAAGATTCAAGAGACCCAGTACTTC CSVEMAASKIQETQYF
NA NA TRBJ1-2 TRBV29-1 TGCAGCGTGGTACGCAGGGAAGGCTCCTATGGCTACACCTTC CSVVRREGSYGYTF
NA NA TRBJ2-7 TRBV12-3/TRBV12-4 TGTGCCAGCAGCGCTAACTACGAGCAGTACTTC CASSANYEQYF
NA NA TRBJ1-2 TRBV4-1 TGCGCCAGCAGCCAGAGAGACATCCATGGCTACACCTTC CASSQRDIHGYTF
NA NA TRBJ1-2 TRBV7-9 TGTGCCAGCAGCTTACTGGAGGAATACTATGGCTACACCTTC CASSLLEEYYGYTF
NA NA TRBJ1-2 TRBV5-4 TGTGCCAGCAGCTTGGCCGGTGTTTCTTATGGCTACACCTTC CASSLAGVSYGYTF
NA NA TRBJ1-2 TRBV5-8 TGTGCTCTATATGGCTACACCTTC CALYGYTF
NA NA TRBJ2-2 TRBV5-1 TGCGCCAGCAGCTTGTCTGGGGAGCTGTTTTTT CASSLSGELFF
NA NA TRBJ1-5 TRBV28 TGTGCCAGCAGCCCGGGCCCGGGGGAGCAGCCCCAGCATTTT CASSPGPGEQPQHF
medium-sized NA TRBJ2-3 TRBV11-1 TGTGCCAGCAGCCCGGAGGGACTTTCCACAGATACGCAGTATTTT CASSPEGLSTDTQYF
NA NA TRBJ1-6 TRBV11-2 TGTGCCAGCAGCTTAGACGGACACTATAATTCACCCCTCCACTTT CASSLDGHYNSPLHF
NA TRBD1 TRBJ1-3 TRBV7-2 TGTGCCAGCAGCGCCGACAGGGCGACCGGAAACACCATATATTTT CASSADRATGNTIYF
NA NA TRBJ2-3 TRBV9 TGTGCCAGCAGCGTAACTACAGGGCGCACAGATACGCAGTATTTT CASSVTTGRTDTQYF
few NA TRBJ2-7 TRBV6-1 TGTGCCAGCAGTGACAGCTACGAGCAGTACTTC CASSDSYEQYF
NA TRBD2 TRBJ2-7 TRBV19 TGTGCCAGTAGTTATCCCGGACTAGCTCACCAGCAGTACTTC CASSYPGLAHQQYF
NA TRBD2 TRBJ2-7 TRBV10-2 TGCGCCAGCAGGGAGACTAGCGGGGGGGCCTACGAGCAGTACTTC CASRETSGGAYEQYF
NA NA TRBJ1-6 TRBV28 TGTGCCAGCAGTCAAGGACTATTGACCCTCCACTTT CASSQGLLTLHF
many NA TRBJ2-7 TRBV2 TGTGCCAGTGACGGGAGCTACGAGCAGTACTTC CASDGSYEQYF
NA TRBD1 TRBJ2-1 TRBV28 TGTGCCAGCAGTTTATTTCTAGGGACAGGGGGCTACAATGAGCAGTTCTTC CASSLFLGTGGYNEQFF
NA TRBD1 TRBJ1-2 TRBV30 TGTGCCTGGTCCCAAGCCAGGGGGCGCGGAGGCTACACCTTC CAWSQARGRGGYTF
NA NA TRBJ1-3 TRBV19 TGTGCCAGTACCGCGGGCCCCTCGGGGGACACCATATATTTT CASTAGPSGDTIYF
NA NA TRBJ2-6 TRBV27 TGTGCCAGCAGTTCATCTTACAGTTTCTCTGGGGCCAACGTCCTGACTTTC CASSSSYSFSGANVLTF
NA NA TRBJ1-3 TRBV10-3 TGTGCCATCACGGCAGGGCTGTCTCCTGGAAACACCATATATTTT CAITAGLSPGNTIYF
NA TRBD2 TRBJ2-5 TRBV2 TGTGCCAGCAGTGGTAGGGTAACTAGCGGGCAAGAGACCCAGTACTTC CASSGRVTSGQETQYF
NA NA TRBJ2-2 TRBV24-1 TGTGCCACCAGTGATTTCAGGCAGGTCGACACCTTGAACACCGGGGAGCTGTTTTTT CATSDFRQVDTLNTGELFF
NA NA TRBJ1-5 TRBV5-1 TGCGCCGCCGCGGGCGCCAATCAGCCCCAGCATTTT CAAAGANQPQHF
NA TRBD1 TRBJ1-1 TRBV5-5 TGTGCCAGCAGCTTATTGACAGGGCAGAACACTGAAGCTTTCTTT CASSLLTGQNTEAFF
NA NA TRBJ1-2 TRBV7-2 TGTGCCAGCAGCCTAATAGGGGGGGAGTACGGCTACACCTTC CASSLIGGEYGYTF